These 28 T cell receptor beta chains originate from one sample sequenced in a study of blood T cell repertoires in COVID-19. Generated by immunoSEQ multiplex PCR, the TCRdb table keeps only in-frame clones and is missing some. The sample includes over 55,000 clones, 82% of them seen just once. The sequenced material came from peripheral blood. The receptor source for this set is a woman aged 55-69 years with acute or convalescent COVID-19.

J is TRBJ2-7 and V is TRBV6-5, with 7 nucleotides matching TRBD1. CDR1 is MNHEY, CDR2 SVGAGI, per germline. The CDR3 is made up of 15 amino acids. Trimming at V came to 5 bases and at J to 0 bases, leaving 7 bases not matched to a gene. The DNA of the CDR3 is TGTGCCAGCAGTACTACAGGGGCCGGCTCCTACGAGCAGTACTTC. It is translated as CASSTTGAGSYEQYF.

The CDR3 region has the DNA TGTGCCAGCAGTTTTCGGAGGGGCAATCAGCCCCAGCATTTT. Its translation: CASSFRRGNQPQHF. The V call is TRBV27, the J call TRBJ1-5; D call uncertain. The germline gives CDR1 MNHEY, CDR2 SMNVEV (reference sequence). This CDR3 contains 14 residues. The ends were cut back, 3 bases at V and 2 bases at J, with 8 bases in the middle.

The genes are TRBV18 and TRBJ2-1, with 7 bases aligning to TRBD1. V lost 3 bases to trimming and J lost 7 bases; unmatched junction nucleotides: 6. This CDR3 spans 14 amino acids. Per the germline V gene, CDR1 is KGHSH and CDR2 is LQKENI. Here the CDR3 reads CASSPDRAENEQFF. In DNA form, the CDR3 reads TGTGCCAGCTCACCCGACAGGGCCGAGAATGAGCAGTTCTTC.

This chain uses TRBV5-6 with TRBJ1-4; D remains ambiguous. V was cut by 0 bases and J by 5 bases, with 8 bases left in between. The CDR3 consists of 14 residues. CDR1 is SGHDT and CDR2 is YYEEEE in the germline V gene. Written as DNA, the CDR3 is TGTGCCAGCAGCTTGGCCGAGAGGAATGAAAAACTGTTTTTT. Translation gives CASSLAERNEKLFF.

This clone was seen once. V is TRBV19 and J is TRBJ1-2; D is perhaps TRBD1 (6 bases). Trimming took off 5 bases at V and 1 base at J, with 11 bases between the two ends. This CDR3 is built from 14 residues. Germline V gene lookup returns CDR1 LNHDA and CDR2 SQIVND (reference sequence). CDR3: CASSQQGYNYGYTF. The CDR3 nucleotides read TGTGCCAGTAGTCAACAGGGTTATAACTATGGCTACACCTTC.

The chain joins TRBV3-1 (or the pseudogene TRBV3-2) to TRBJ2-3; 8 nucleotides agree with TRBD2. J gave up 6 bases and V 3 bases, and 11 bases lay outside the gene matches. CDR1 is LGHDT, CDR2 YNNKEL, per germline (reference sequence). This CDR3 comprises 16 residues. The CDR3 bases are TGTGCCAGCAGCCATGAGGTGGCGGGGGGTTGGGATACGCAGTATTTT. Protein sequence: CASSHEVAGGWDTQYF.

This chain joins TRBV2 and TRBJ1-4; D is uncertain. The V gene lost 2 bases and the J gene lost 4 bases, with 8 bases spanning the gap. There are 14 residues in the CDR3. Germline V gene lookup returns CDR1 SNHLY and CDR2 FYNNEI. This CDR3 reads CASSEFGRNEKLFF. The CDR3 DNA reads as TGTGCCAGCAGTGAATTTGGCCGTAATGAAAAACTGTTTTTT.

Here the CDR3 DNA reads TGTGCCAGCAGCGTGAGGGTGACGGGAAACACCATATATTTT. Translation: CASSVRVTGNTIYF. The chain carries TRBV9 and TRBJ1-3; no clear D. Germline lookup yields CDR1 SGDLS and CDR2 YYNGEE. V gave up 2 bases and J gave up 4 bases, with 10 bases separating them. The CDR3 is made up of 14 amino acids.

This chain uses TRBV29-1 with TRBJ1-1, with TRBD1 identical over 12 bases. The length of the CDR3 is 14 residues. J was trimmed by 4 bases and V by 7 bases; bases with no gene match: 7. Germline V gene sequence: CDR1 SQVTM, CDR2 ANQGSEA. The CDR3 protein is CSAGTGGAFTEAFF. The CDR3 DNA sequence: TGCAGCGCCGGGACAGGGGGCGCGTTCACTGAAGCTTTCTTT. The full variable domain, rest sourced from reference TRBV29-1 and TRBJ1-1, is SAVISQKPSRDICQRGTSLTIQCQVDSQVTMMFWYRQQPGQSLTLIATANQGSEATYESGFVIDKFPISRPNLTFSTLTVSNMSPEDSSIYLCSAGTGGAFTEAFFGQGTRLTVV.

The chain has TRBV7-3 and TRBJ2-2; a possible D gene is TRBD2 (5 bases). Germline-derived CDR1 and CDR2 are SGHTA and FQGTGA. This CDR3 is 16 amino acids long. Deletions cut 3 bases from V and 0 bases from J, with 11 bases between. The CDR3 here is CASSFRPGTNTGELFF. CDR3 bases: TGTGCCAGCAGCTTCCGTCCGGGAACGAACACCGGGGAGCTGTTTTTT.

This clone appeared a single time. The chain carries TRBV24-1 and TRBJ2-7; 10 bases fit TRBD1. CDR1 is KGHDR, CDR2 SFDVKD, per germline. The CDR3 extends over 14 amino acids. The junction had 3 bases not matched to a gene; V was cut back by 4 bases and J by 4 bases. CDR3 in DNA: TGTGCCACCAGTGACCAGGACAGGGGGTACGAGCAGTACTTC. As protein: CATSDQDRGYEQYF.

The V gene is TRBV5-6, the J gene TRBJ1-2, with D unclear. CDR1 is SGHDT and CDR2 is YYEEEE in the germline V gene. The CDR3 is 14 residues long. Trimming removed 3 bases from V and 6 bases from J, with 15 bases in between. CDR3 protein: CASSSKRRSDGYTF. The CDR3 coding sequence is TGTGCCAGCAGCTCTAAGCGGAGGAGCGATGGCTACACCTTC.

This sequence joins TRBV4-1 and TRBJ1-5, with TRBD1 identical over 7 bases. The CDR3 consists of 17 residues. With 1 base clipped from V and 4 bases from J, the junction kept 10 bases outside the gene matches. CDR1 is MGHRA and CDR2 is YSYEKL in the germline V gene. The CDR3 here is CASSQGPLGQENQPQHF. In DNA, the CDR3 is TGCGCCAGCAGCCAAGGGCCTCTCGGACAGGAAAATCAGCCCCAGCATTTT.

The rearrangement uses TRBV10-3 and TRBJ2-3; 10 bases align to TRBD2. The CDR3 runs 15 residues. CDR1 and CDR2 (germline): ENHRY, SYGVKD. The junction had 4 bases not matched to a gene; V was cut back by 6 bases and J by 1 base. CDR3 bases: TGTGCCATCAGACCCGGACTAGCGGGCACAGATACGCAGTATTTT. Its translation is CAIRPGLAGTDTQYF.

This chain uses TRBV7-2 with TRBJ1-3; 9 positions match TRBD1. Germline lookup yields CDR1 SGHTA and CDR2 FQGNSA. V shed 0 bases and J 7 bases; nucleotides not matched to a gene: 4. The CDR3 has 15 residues. CDR3 region: CASSLALTGGNTIYF. The CDR3 DNA is TGTGCCAGCAGCTTAGCGTTGACAGGGGGGAACACCATATATTTT.

CDR3 sequence reads: CASRQGSNQPQHF. CDR3 nucleotide sequence: TGTGCCAGCCGACAGGGGAGCAATCAGCCCCAGCATTTT. The chain has TRBV19 and TRBJ1-5; TRBD1 matches at 8 bases. Trimming at V came to 9 bases and at J to 1 base, leaving 2 bases not matched to a gene. Germline lookup yields CDR1 LNHDA and CDR2 SQIVND (reference sequence). This CDR3 is built from 13 residues.

The CDR3 sequence is CASSEGRVLATNEKLFF. In DNA, the CDR3 is TGTGCCAGCAGTGAAGGGAGAGTACTCGCAACTAATGAAAAACTGTTTTTT. V and J are TRBV6-1 and TRBJ1-4; D is unresolved. CDR1 MNHNS and CDR2 SASEGT come from the germline V gene. This CDR3 contains 17 residues. V lost 1 base and J 0 bases, leaving 12 bases between the germline ends.

The CDR3 here is CASRDRVMNTEAFF. The CDR3 DNA follows: TGTGCCAGCAGGGACAGGGTCATGAACACTGAAGCTTTCTTT. The chain has TRBV2 and TRBJ1-1; 8 nucleotides align to TRBD1. V dropped 6 bases and J dropped 0; count of bases not matched to a gene: 3. The CDR3 runs 14 residues. Germline lookup yields CDR1 SNHLY and CDR2 FYNNEI.

The chain has TRBV2 and TRBJ2-2; TRBD1 is a possible D gene (6 bases). This CDR3 region has 12 residues. Trimming shortened V by 8 bases and J by 5 bases, and 9 bases separated the two germline ends. The germline CDR1 and CDR2 sequences are SNHLY and FYNNEI. In nucleotides, the CDR3 is TGTGCCAGCCCTCAGGGGACCGGGGAGCTGTTTTTT. Protein product: CASPQGTGELFF.

The V gene is TRBV18, the J gene TRBJ2-1; 13 bases are a match to TRBD2. The CDR3 sequence is 18 residues long. Germline loops: CDR1 KGHSH, CDR2 LQKENI. J gave up 7 bases and V 1 base, and 10 bases lay outside the gene matches. As DNA, the CDR3 is TGTGCCAGCTCACCACTGGATCCGGGACTAGCGGGGCGGAATGAGCAGTTCTTC. Translated, it gives CASSPLDPGLAGRNEQFF.

Of note for this clone: This CDR3 is also generated by other DNA sequences in the sample. The rearrangement uses TRBV25-1 and TRBJ1-1; D gene unclear. The CDR3 is 13 residues long. V was pared by 6 bases and J by 1 base, with 9 bases between. CDR1 and CDR2 from the germline V gene are MGHDK and SYGVNS. CDR3 region: CASRRPGNTEAFF. The CDR3 DNA follows: TGTGCCAGCAGACGACCGGGGAACACTGAAGCTTTCTTT.

J is TRBJ2-2 and V is TRBV10-2; 7 bases match TRBD1. Losses at the gene ends were 6 bases for V and 2 bases for J; bases not matched to a gene: 6. CDR3 length equals 15 residues. Per germline, CDR1 WSHSY and CDR2 SAAADI. The CDR3 loop reads CASSTGTVNTGELFF. The CDR3, as DNA: TGCGCCAGCAGCACCGGGACAGTAAACACCGGGGAGCTGTTTTTT.

This clone was counted a single time. The chain combines TRBV7-7 with TRBJ2-5; 8 nucleotides align to TRBD2. The germline gives CDR1 SSHAT, CDR2 FNYEAQ (reference sequence). The V gene end was trimmed by 5 bases and the J gene end by 4 bases; junction bases not matched to a gene: 6. CDR3 size: 14 residues. In nucleotides, the CDR3 is TGTGCCAGCAGCGAGGGACTAGGAGGAGAGACCCAGTACTTC. The encoded protein is CASSEGLGGETQYF.

This clone was seen more than once but under ten times. The rearrangement links TRBV29-1 to TRBJ2-3; D possibly corresponds to TRBD2 (5 bases). Germline CDR1 reads SQVTM; CDR2 reads ANQGSEA. Deletions cut 6 bases from V and 0 bases from J, with 13 bases between. The CDR3 is 14 residues long. CDR3 protein: CSVRRGSSTDTQYF. CDR3 DNA: TGCAGCGTACGTCGGGGATCTAGCACAGATACGCAGTATTTT.

The chain carries TRBV2 and TRBJ1-4; D uncertain. V lost 11 bases to trimming and J lost 4 bases, with 14 bases between them. The CDR3 contains 13 residues. Per germline, CDR1 SNHLY and CDR2 FYNNEI. The CDR3 is CAGCGGYNEKLFF. In nucleotides, the CDR3 is TGTGCCGGGTGTGGAGGGTATAATGAAAAACTGTTTTTT.

This sequence joins TRBV12-5 and TRBJ1-1, with a possible D match to TRBD1 (6 bases). The CDR3 sequence is 16 residues long. Germline loops: CDR1 LGHNT, CDR2 FRNRAP. V was clipped by 7 bases and J by 7 bases, with 25 bases between them. The CDR3 sequence: CASAPTFPGTRDEAFF. The DNA of the CDR3 is TGTGCTAGTGCCCCGACCTTCCCCGGGACACGAGATGAAGCTTTCTTT.

V and J are TRBV24-1 and TRBJ1-5, with no clear D. The CDR3 covers 16 residues. Germline assignment: CDR1 KGHDR and CDR2 SFDVKD. Trimming took 4 bases from V and 5 from J, leaving 17 bases between them. This CDR3 reads CATSDTAVGTDQPQHF. The CDR3 bases are TGTGCCACCAGTGACACTGCGGTCGGAACCGATCAGCCCCAGCATTTT.

The rearrangement links TRBV4-3 to TRBJ2-6; D gene uncertain. With 4 bases removed from V and 4 bases from J, the gap between germline ends came to 17 bases. Per the germline V gene, CDR1 is LGHNA and CDR2 is YSLEER. The CDR3 loop spans 17 amino acids. Written as DNA, the CDR3 is TGCGCCAGCAGCCGCATCCCGCGTACTTCGGGGGCCAACGTCCTGACTTTC. This sequence encodes CASSRIPRTSGANVLTF.